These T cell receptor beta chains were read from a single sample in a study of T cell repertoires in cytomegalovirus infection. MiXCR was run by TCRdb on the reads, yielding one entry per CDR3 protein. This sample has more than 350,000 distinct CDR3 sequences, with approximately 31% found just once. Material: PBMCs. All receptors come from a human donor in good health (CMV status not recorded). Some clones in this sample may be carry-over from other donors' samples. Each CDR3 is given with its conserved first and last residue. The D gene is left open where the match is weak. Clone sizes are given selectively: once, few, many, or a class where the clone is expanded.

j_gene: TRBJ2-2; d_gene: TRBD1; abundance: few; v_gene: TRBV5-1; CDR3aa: CASSLDRTGVPGELFF; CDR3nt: TGCGCCAGCAGCTTGGATCGGACAGGGGTCCCCGGGGAGCTGTTTTTT
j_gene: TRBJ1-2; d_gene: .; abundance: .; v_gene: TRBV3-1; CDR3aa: CASSPPRRGAYGYTF; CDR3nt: TGTGCCAGCAGCCCCCCGAGGCGAGGGGCCTATGGCTACACCTTC
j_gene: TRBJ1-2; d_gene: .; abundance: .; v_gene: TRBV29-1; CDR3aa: CSVEDQKTLYSRGYTF; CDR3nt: TGCAGCGTTGAAGATCAGAAGACCCTCTATTCCCGTGGCTACACCTTC
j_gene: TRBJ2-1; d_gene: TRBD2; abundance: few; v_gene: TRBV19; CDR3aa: CASSIEKTSGGPNPIYNEQFF; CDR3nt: TGTGCCAGTAGTATTGAAAAGACTAGCGGGGGGCCTAATCCCATTTACAATGAGCAGTTCTTC
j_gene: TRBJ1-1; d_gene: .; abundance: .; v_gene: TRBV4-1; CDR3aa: CASSQVELNTEAFF; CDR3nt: TGCGCCAGCAGCCAAGTCGAGTTGAACACTGAAGCTTTCTTT
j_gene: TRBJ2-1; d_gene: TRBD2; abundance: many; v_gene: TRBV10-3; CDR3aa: CAISTRGPTSGGYNEQFF; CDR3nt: TGTGCCATCAGTACTAGAGGTCCCACTAGCGGGGGGTACAATGAGCAGTTCTTC
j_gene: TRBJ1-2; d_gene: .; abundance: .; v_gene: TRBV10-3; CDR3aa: CAISIGTDGYTF; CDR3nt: TGTGCCATCAGTATCGGAACCGATGGCTACACCTTC
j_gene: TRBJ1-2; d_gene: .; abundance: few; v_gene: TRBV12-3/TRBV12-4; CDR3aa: CASSTTSRTAVGNYGYTF; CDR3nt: TGTGCCAGCAGTACAACCTCCAGGACAGCCGTTGGCAACTATGGCTACACCTTC
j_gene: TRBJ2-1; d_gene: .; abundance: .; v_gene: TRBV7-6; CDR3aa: CASSLLRGEQFF; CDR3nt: TGTGCCAGCAGCTTACTTCGGGGTGAGCAGTTCTTC
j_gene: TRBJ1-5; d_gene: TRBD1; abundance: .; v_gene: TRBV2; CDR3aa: CASGGQGDQPQHF; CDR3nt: TGTGCCAGCGGGGGACAGGGGGATCAGCCCCAGCATTTT
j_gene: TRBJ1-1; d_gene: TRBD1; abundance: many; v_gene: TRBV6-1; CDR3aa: CASKADGQVLNTEAFF; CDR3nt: TGTGCCAGCAAGGCGGACGGACAGGTCTTGAACACTGAAGCTTTCTTT
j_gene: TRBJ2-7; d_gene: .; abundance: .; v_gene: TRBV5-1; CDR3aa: CASSLEDISYEQYF; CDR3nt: TGCGCCAGCAGCTTGGAAGACATCTCCTACGAGCAGTACTTC
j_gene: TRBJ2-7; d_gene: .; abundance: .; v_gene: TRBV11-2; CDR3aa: CASSRRPESSYEQYF; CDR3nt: TGTGCCAGCAGCAGAAGGCCGGAGAGCTCCTACGAGCAGTACTTC
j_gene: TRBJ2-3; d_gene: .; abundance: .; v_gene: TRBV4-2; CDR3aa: CASSQGVGRSTDTQYF; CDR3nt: TGTGCCAGCAGCCAAGGGGTGGGCAGATCTACAGATACGCAGTATTTT
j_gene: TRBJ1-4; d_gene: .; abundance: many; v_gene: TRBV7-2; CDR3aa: CASSLGTVGLVEKLFF; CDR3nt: TGCGCCAGCAGCTTAGGGACGGTGGGACTGGTTGAAAAACTGTTTTTT
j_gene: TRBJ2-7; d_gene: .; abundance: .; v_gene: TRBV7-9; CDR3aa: CASSSWGDGPYEQYF; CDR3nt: TGTGCCAGCAGCTCCTGGGGGGACGGACCCTACGAGCAGTACTTC
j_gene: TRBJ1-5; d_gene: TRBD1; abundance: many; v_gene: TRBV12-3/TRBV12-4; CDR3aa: CASSRPTGVGYSNQPQHF; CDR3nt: TGTGCCAGCAGCCGCCCAACAGGGGTGGGGTATAGCAATCAGCCCCAGCATTTT
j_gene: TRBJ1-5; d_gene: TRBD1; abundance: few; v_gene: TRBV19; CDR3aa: CASSIDHDRAIRNQPQHF; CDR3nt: TGTGCCAGTAGTATAGATCATGACAGGGCCATCCGCAATCAGCCCCAGCATTTT
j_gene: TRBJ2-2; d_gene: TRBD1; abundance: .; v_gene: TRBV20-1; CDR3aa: CSAVQGANTGELFF; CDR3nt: TGCAGTGCGGTACAGGGGGCAAACACCGGGGAGCTGTTTTTT
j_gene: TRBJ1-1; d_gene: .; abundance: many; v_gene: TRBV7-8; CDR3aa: CASSRQERVNTEAFF; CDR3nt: TGTGCCAGCAGCCGCCAAGAGAGGGTGAACACTGAAGCTTTCTTT
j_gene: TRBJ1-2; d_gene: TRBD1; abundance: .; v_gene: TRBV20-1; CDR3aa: CSARGGADRSNYGYTF; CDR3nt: TGCAGTGCTCGGGGCGGGGCGGACAGGAGCAACTATGGCTACACCTTC
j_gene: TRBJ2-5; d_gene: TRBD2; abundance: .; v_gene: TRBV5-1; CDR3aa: CASSLGLAGVIETQYF; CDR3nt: TGCGCCAGCAGCTTGGGACTAGCGGGGGTAATAGAGACCCAGTACTTC